What follows are 25 T cell receptor beta chains derived from one specimen sequenced in a study of blood T cell repertoires in COVID-19. The repertoire was sequenced with immunoSEQ multiplex PCR; TCRdb's copy has only in-frame clones and lacks some. The profile shows 20,000 to 30,000 clones, 65% to 90% of them singletons. The sequencing input was peripheral blood. Source of these receptors: a human donor in a cohort sampled during active COVID-19.

The rearrangement uses TRBV7-9 and TRBJ2-2; TRBD1 matches at 9 bases. Unmatched junction bases numbered 13, after V lost 8 bases and J lost 6 bases. Germline values: CDR1 SEHNR, CDR2 FQNEAQ (reference sequence). This CDR3 spans 16 amino acids. The CDR3 loop reads CASGQGTGSSPGELFF. Here the CDR3 DNA reads TGTGCCAGCGGACAAGGGACAGGGAGTTCTCCCGGGGAGCTGTTTTTT.

This CDR3 is CASSPGTGVDLRGQETQYF. In DNA, the CDR3 is TGTGCCAGCAGCCCCGGGACAGGGGTGGATTTGAGAGGACAAGAGACCCAGTACTTC. V and J are TRBV11-2 and TRBJ2-5, with 10 nucleotides matching TRBD1. V shed 5 bases, J shed 2 bases, and the junction held 17 bases outside the gene matches. Germline CDR1 reads SGHAT; CDR2 reads FQNNGV. The CDR3 contains 19 residues.

The chain carries TRBV5-1 and TRBJ2-7; a weak D match, TRBD2 (6 bases). V lost 4 bases and J 0 bases, leaving 14 bases between the germline ends. The CDR3 length is 15 residues. Germline V lookup: CDR1 SGHRS, CDR2 YFSETQ. The CDR3 nucleotides read TGCGCCAGCAGCCAAGGGACTTCCTCCTCCTACGAGCAGTACTTC. This sequence encodes CASSQGTSSSYEQYF.

The chain combines TRBV9 with TRBJ2-7, with 8 nucleotides matching TRBD2. Germline CDR1 reads SGDLS; CDR2 reads YYNGEE. After removal of 4 bases from V and 1 base from J, the junction contained 4 bases not matched to a gene. This CDR3 has 14 residues. DNA for the CDR3: TGTGCCAGCAGCATTGGGACTAGTTCCTACGAGCAGTACTTC. Its protein is CASSIGTSSYEQYF.

The sample holds a few counts of this clone. The chain combines TRBV20-1 with TRBJ1-1, with no clear D. CDR1 is DFQATT, CDR2 SNEGSKA, per germline (reference sequence). The CDR3 length is 11 residues. Trimming took off 5 bases at V and 0 bases at J, with 4 bases between the two ends. CDR3 loop: CSAQMNTEAFF. The CDR3 DNA sequence: TGCAGTGCTCAAATGAACACTGAAGCTTTCTTT.

This chain uses TRBV13 with TRBJ2-2; weak D call: TRBD1 (5 bases). The CDR3 sequence is 16 residues long. In germline, CDR1 is PRHDT, CDR2 FYEKMQ (reference sequence). Between the trimmed V and J ends, which lost 4 bases and 0 bases, there was a span of 12 bases. CDR3 sequence (DNA): TGTGCCAGCAGCTCTCAGGGTCCCCCGAACACCGGGGAGCTGTTTTTT. Translation gives CASSSQGPPNTGELFF.

The chain joins TRBV5-1 to TRBJ1-4; D remains ambiguous. The CDR3 loop spans 15 amino acids. CDR1 is SGHRS, CDR2 YFSETQ, per germline. V lost 0 bases and J lost 6, with 12 bases in between. CDR3 sequence (DNA): TGCGCCAGCAGCTTGGCCGGGGAAAGCTATGAAAAACTGTTTTTT. This gives the protein CASSLAGESYEKLFF.

This sequence joins TRBV7-3 and TRBJ2-7, with D perhaps TRBD1 (5 bases). Germline lookup yields CDR1 SGHTA and CDR2 FQGTGA. The germline V and J ends were trimmed by 4 bases and 4 bases, with 11 bases remaining between them. This CDR3 is 13 amino acids long. The CDR3 sequence is CASSSQPGYEQYF. Written as DNA, the CDR3 is TGTGCCAGCAGCTCTCAGCCAGGGTACGAGCAGTACTTC.

This clone was seen just once. This sequence joins TRBV4-1 and TRBJ2-7; perhaps TRBD1 as D (6 bases). CDR1 is MGHRA and CDR2 is YSYEKL in the germline V gene. Trimming shortened V by 0 bases and J by 2 bases, and 14 bases separated the two germline ends. The CDR3 is 16 residues long. The CDR3, as DNA: TGCGCCAGCAGCCAAGATGGTGTGGGGACACCCTACGAGCAGTACTTC. Its protein product is CASSQDGVGTPYEQYF.

The chain has TRBV2 and TRBJ2-7, with a possible D match to TRBD2 (5 bases). V was cut by 7 bases and J by 6 bases, with 13 bases left in between. This CDR3 has 12 residues. Germline assignment: CDR1 SNHLY and CDR2 FYNNEI. CDR3 protein: CASKGLAGEQYF. In DNA, the CDR3 is TGTGCCAGCAAAGGATTGGCGGGCGAGCAGTACTTC.

The chain combines TRBV3-1 (or the pseudogene TRBV3-2) with TRBJ1-3, with D hard to call. V lost 0 bases to trimming and J lost 0 bases, with 6 bases between them. CDR3 length equals 15 residues. Germline CDR1 reads LGHDT; CDR2 reads YNNKEL (reference sequence). The CDR3 spells CASSQEIRSGNTIYF. The CDR3 DNA reads as TGTGCCAGCAGCCAAGAAATCCGCTCTGGAAACACCATATATTTT.

V is TRBV4-2 and J is TRBJ2-5, with TRBD2 matching over 12 bases. Germline V gene sequence: CDR1 LGHNA, CDR2 YNFKEQ. CDR3 size: 18 residues. V lost 1 base to trimming and J lost 5 bases; unmatched junction nucleotides: 11. The CDR3: CASSQGSLAGGHRETQYF. DNA of the CDR3: TGTGCCAGCAGCCAAGGTAGCCTAGCGGGGGGGCATCGGGAGACCCAGTACTTC.

The chain employs TRBV7-9 and TRBJ1-4; 9 positions agree with TRBD1. The CDR3 covers 15 residues. V lost 4 bases, J lost 8 bases, and 8 bases stayed unmatched. Germline V CDR1 and CDR2: SEHNR, FQNEAQ (reference sequence). CDR3: CASSSGQGNREKLFF. CDR3 bases: TGTGCCAGCAGCTCGGGACAGGGCAACAGGGAAAAACTGTTTTTT.

The chain joins TRBV12-3 or TRBV12-4 to TRBJ2-5; tentative D call: TRBD2 (6 bases). V lost 6 bases, J lost 1 base, and 9 bases lay in between. The CDR3 totals 13 residues. The DNA of the CDR3 is TGTGCCAGCAGGGAGGGGAGCCAAGAGACCCAGTACTTC. It is translated as CASREGSQETQYF.

The chain uses TRBV15 and TRBJ1-3; 9 bases align to TRBD1. CDR3 length equals 16 residues. The V segment lost 4 bases and the J segment 0 bases; nucleotides outside the gene matches: 4. Per germline, CDR1 LNHNV and CDR2 YYDKDF (reference sequence). The CDR3 loop reads CATSNRGLSSGNTIYF. As DNA, the CDR3 is TGTGCCACCAGCAACAGGGGGCTGAGCTCTGGAAACACCATATATTTT.

V gene TRBV4-1 combines with J gene TRBJ2-7, with 10 bases that match TRBD2. The V gene end was trimmed by 1 base and the J gene end by 2 bases; junction bases not matched to a gene: 5. This CDR3 spans 16 amino acids. CDR1 is MGHRA and CDR2 is YSYEKL in the germline V gene. For the CDR3, the DNA is TGCGCCAGCAGCCAAGTTTCTCTAGCGGGGGCCTACGAGCAGTACTTC. It codes for CASSQVSLAGAYEQYF.

The chain has TRBV28 and TRBJ1-1; 11 bases match TRBD1. V gave up 4 bases and J gave up 0 bases; unmatched junction bases: 1. This CDR3 region has 15 residues. The germline gives CDR1 MDHEN, CDR2 SYDVKM. The DNA for the CDR3 is TGTGCCAGCAGTTGGGGACAGGGGGTGAACACTGAAGCTTTCTTT. This translates into CASSWGQGVNTEAFF.

V and J are TRBV5-1 and TRBJ1-4, with D maybe TRBD1 (5 bases). The length of the CDR3 is 13 residues. Germline values: CDR1 SGHRS, CDR2 YFSETQ. Trimming took off 7 bases at V and 7 bases at J, with 14 bases between the two ends. CDR3 region: CASGPGFGEKLFF. The CDR3 DNA reads TGCGCCAGCGGTCCAGGGTTTGGTGAAAAACTGTTTTTT.

V gene TRBV21-1 combines with J gene TRBJ2-3; the table gives TRBD1 as D, unverified against the DNA. TRBV21-1 is listed as a pseudogene. CDR3 length: 19 residues. The CDR3 sequence: CASSKGWEYRGRNTDTQYF. For the CDR3, the DNA is TGTGCCAGCAGCAAAGGGTGGGAGTACAGGGGGCGTAACACAGATACGCAGTATTTT.

This clone is a singleton in its sample. The CDR3 nucleotides are TGTGCCAGTAGTCCGCCACTAGCGGGGAGACTCACCGGGGAGCTGTTTTTT. Protein product: CASSPPLAGRLTGELFF. The chain employs TRBV19 and TRBJ2-2; 10 nucleotides match TRBD2. CDR1 and CDR2 from the germline V gene are LNHDA and SQIVND (reference sequence). This CDR3 region has 17 residues. V was clipped by 5 bases and J by 4 bases; unmatched bases: 10.

The chain couples TRBV7-8 to TRBJ1-2; TRBD1 agrees at 7 bases. Germline V gene lookup returns CDR1 SGHVS and CDR2 FQNEAQ. The V segment lost 5 bases and the J segment 2 bases; nucleotides outside the gene matches: 14. The CDR3 runs 17 residues. The CDR3 DNA reads as TGTGCCAGCAGCCGCGGACAGGAGAAACAGAACAACTATGGCTACACCTTC. Translating it yields CASSRGQEKQNNYGYTF.

The genes are TRBV6-5 and TRBJ2-2; weak D call: TRBD1 (5 bases). V shed 2 bases and J shed 2 bases, with 6 bases lying between them. The V gene's germline CDR1 is MNHEY and CDR2 SVGAGI. The CDR3 totals 14 residues. The CDR3 coding sequence is TGTGCCAGCAGTTACGGGGCTAACACCGGGGAGCTGTTTTTT. Amino acids: CASSYGANTGELFF.

The chain couples TRBV6-5 to TRBJ1-5, with D possibly being TRBD1 (6 bases). Between the trimmed V and J ends, which lost 0 bases and 1 base, there was a span of 10 bases. This CDR3 has 16 amino acids. Looked up from germline, CDR1 is MNHEY and CDR2 is SVGAGI. The CDR3 nucleotides read TGTGCCAGCAGTTACTCGGCAACAGGGAGCAATCAGCCCCAGCATTTT. It specifies CASSYSATGSNQPQHF.

The V and J genes are TRBV6-2 or TRBV6-3 and TRBJ2-7, with 9 bases aligning to TRBD1. From germline, CDR1 is MNHEY and CDR2 SVGEGT. J was trimmed by 6 bases and V by 2 bases; bases with no gene match: 5. This CDR3 spans 14 amino acids. The CDR3 DNA follows: TGTGCCAGCAGTTACGCCGGGACAGGGAGCGAGCAGTACTTC. Protein product: CASSYAGTGSEQYF.

The rearrangement links TRBV7-9 to TRBJ2-1; 10 nucleotides match TRBD2. This CDR3 is 15 amino acids long. Trimming at V came to 5 bases and at J to 7 bases, leaving 8 bases not matched to a gene. CDR1 is SEHNR and CDR2 is FQNEAQ in the germline V gene (reference sequence). The CDR3: CASSPTVAGGNEQFF. CDR3 DNA sequence: TGTGCCAGCAGCCCTACCGTAGCGGGGGGAAATGAGCAGTTCTTC.